This TCR beta chain was captured in a study of blood T cell repertoires in COVID-19. Whole-study context: The United States, Italy and Spain provided the acute and convalescent COVID-19 samples. Sources were T cells, B-cell-depleted T cells, or PBMCs; the material itself was cDNA or gDNA.

This clone was counted once. How the authors handled the data: Reference gene primer amplification gave nucleated cell count estimates. Some clones are missing from TCRdb's copy, which holds only in-frame ones; the method was immunoSEQ multiplex PCR. That table gives V, J and clone size, and the DNA gave D and trimming. The sample contains 200,000 or so clones, about 84% of which appear only once. V shed 7 bases and J 5 bases; nucleotides not matched to a gene: 11. CDR3 length equals 15 residues. Germline CDR1 and CDR2: SEHNR and FQNEAQ (reference sequence). The receptor comes from a woman in her twenties or thirties with acute or convalescent COVID-19. This rearrangement joins TRBV7-9 to TRBJ2-3; 8 nucleotides match TRBD1. Sequencing input: peripheral blood. The CDR3 region is CASTSWQGAKDTQYF. The CDR3 nucleotides are TGTGCCAGCACCTCCTGGCAGGGGGCGAAAGATACGCAGTATTTT.